Below, 24 T cell receptor beta chains from the same sample are listed, as sequenced in a study of shared clonotypes between healthy human individuals. Naive CD8 cells were CD45RO-negative, positively selected for CCR7, excluding terminally differentiated effector memory CD45RA+ cells. Assay: immunoSEQ multiplex PCR; the TCRdb copy retains only in-frame clones and omits some. The sample lists about 820,000 clones; 92% were seen once. Sequenced sample: naive CD8+ T cells sorted from blood. The source of these receptors is a man aged 30-40 years in good health.

The rearrangement joins TRBV27 to TRBJ1-2, with a tentative D call TRBD1 (5 bases). This CDR3 is built from 17 residues. V was shortened by 7 bases and J by 6 bases, with 27 bases between the two germline ends. Germline V gene data show CDR1 as MNHEY and CDR2 as SMNVEV (reference sequence). CDR3 sequence (DNA): TGTGCCAGCACCGGGAGGACAACGGGACGGACTTCTGATGGCTACACCTTC. It codes for CASTGRTTGRTSDGYTF.

The chain recombines TRBV5-1 with TRBJ2-1; D perhaps matches TRBD1 (5 bases). With 6 bases removed from V and 8 bases from J, the gap between germline ends came to 15 bases. This CDR3 comprises 13 residues. Germline values: CDR1 SGHRS, CDR2 YFSETQ. The CDR3, as DNA: TGCGCCAGCAAGAAGGGGATGCCCGATGAGCAGTTCTTC. This codes for CASKKGMPDEQFF. The full variable domain, in which reference TRBV5-1 and TRBJ2-1 provide the parts outside the CDR3, is KAGVTQTPRYLIKTRGQQVTLSCSPISGHRSVSWYQQTPGQGLQFLFEYFSETQRNKGNFPGRFSGRQFSNSRSEMNVSTLELGDSALYLCASKKGMPDEQFFGPGTRLTVL.

This chain links TRBV2 with TRBJ2-1, with TRBD2 identical over 15 bases. This CDR3 is built from 15 residues. From germline, CDR1 is SNHLY and CDR2 FYNNEI. After removal of 6 bases from V and 10 bases from J, the junction contained 7 bases not matched to a gene. CDR3 residues: CASRAGTSGRWEQFF. CDR3 DNA sequence: TGTGCCAGCAGGGCCGGGACTAGCGGGAGGTGGGAGCAGTTCTTC.

The V gene is TRBV11-2, the J gene TRBJ2-1, with 8 bases lining up with TRBD1. V shed 5 bases and J 8 bases; nucleotides not matched to a gene: 17. Germline CDR1 is SGHAT and CDR2 is FQNNGV. The CDR3 covers 17 residues. CDR3 DNA: TGTGCCAGCAGCCCACAAAGGGACAGGCGCGTTAATTATGAGCAGTTCTTC. Its protein is CASSPQRDRRVNYEQFF. Using reference TRBV11-2 and TRBJ2-1 for the parts outside the CDR3, the full variable domain is EAGVAQSPRYKIIEKRQSVAFWCNPISGHATLYWYQQILGQGPKLLIQFQNNGVVDDSQLPKDRFSAERLKGVDSTLKIQPAKLEDSAVYLCASSPQRDRRVNYEQFFGPGTRLTVL.

The chain carries TRBV27 and TRBJ2-7, with D hard to call. Trimming took off 8 bases at V and 3 bases at J, with 17 bases between the two ends. This CDR3 has 14 residues. Per germline, CDR1 MNHEY and CDR2 SMNVEV (reference sequence). CDR3 loop: CASANEERDYEQYF. The CDR3 DNA sequence: TGTGCCAGCGCTAACGAGGAGCGAGACTACGAGCAGTACTTC.

With regard to this clone: This may be a read error: a much more frequent sequence differs by one nucleotide. The rearrangement joins TRBV2 to TRBJ2-7; D is ambiguous. Germline-derived CDR1 and CDR2 are SNHLY and FYNNEI. V lost 5 bases, J lost 3 bases, and 5 bases lay in between. This CDR3 comprises 11 residues. The CDR3 sequence is CASSSYYEQYF. The CDR3 nucleotides read TGTGCCAGCAGTTCTTACTACGAGCAGTACTTC.

The genes are TRBV2 and TRBJ1-1; no firm D call. V lost 7 bases, J lost 3 bases, and 9 bases lay in between. Germline V gives CDR1 SNHLY, CDR2 FYNNEI. This CDR3 has 12 amino acids. The CDR3 nucleotides are TGTGCCAGCATAGGCAGATACACTGAAGCTTTCTTT. This encodes CASIGRYTEAFF.

The chain couples TRBV27 to TRBJ1-2, with D tentatively TRBD1 (6 bases). V gave up 9 bases and J gave up 3 bases, with 14 bases separating them. The CDR3 is made up of 13 amino acids. From germline, CDR1 is MNHEY and CDR2 SMNVEV (reference sequence). DNA for the CDR3: TGTGCCAGTCGGGACACTGGGGACTATGGCTACACCTTC. Translation gives CASRDTGDYGYTF.

A word on this clone: This CDR3 is also generated by other DNA sequences in the sample. The chain recombines TRBV27 with TRBJ2-1; 11 bases agree with TRBD2. The CDR3 contains 15 residues. V was clipped by 5 bases and J by 3 bases; unmatched bases: 3. The germline gives CDR1 MNHEY, CDR2 SMNVEV (reference sequence). The CDR3 region is CASSLLAGDYNEQFF. The CDR3 region has the DNA TGTGCCAGCAGTCTACTAGCGGGGGACTACAATGAGCAGTTCTTC.

This chain connects TRBV7-8 to TRBJ2-7; D is possibly TRBD1 (5 bases). V gave up 1 base and J gave up 2 bases, with 15 bases separating them. This CDR3 comprises 16 residues. Germline-derived CDR1 and CDR2 are SGHVS and FQNEAQ. The CDR3 region has the DNA TGTGCCAGCAGCTTAGGCAGGGCGGAATCTACCTACGAGCAGTACTTC. It encodes CASSLGRAESTYEQYF.

In its sample, this clone was seen once. The chain employs TRBV6-5 and TRBJ2-1, with D perhaps TRBD1 (6 bases). The CDR3 has 14 residues. The V gene's germline CDR1 is MNHEY and CDR2 SVGAGI. V dropped 2 bases and J dropped 3 bases, with 8 bases sitting between them. The CDR3 DNA reads TGTGCCAGCAGTTACGAACAGGGCTACAATGAGCAGTTCTTC. Protein sequence: CASSYEQGYNEQFF.

This clone showed up just once. The rearrangement joins TRBV7-2 to TRBJ2-2; 8 bases align to TRBD2. CDR3 size: 16 residues. Germline values: CDR1 SGHTA, CDR2 FQGNSA. V was clipped by 0 bases and J by 3 bases; unmatched bases: 3. CDR3 DNA: TGTGCCAGCAGCTTAGCGCCGGGGGGGCACACCGGGGAGCTGTTTTTT. Its translation is CASSLAPGGHTGELFF.

The chain couples TRBV9 to TRBJ2-1; D is perhaps TRBD2 (5 bases). V gave up 0 bases and J gave up 0 bases, with 10 bases separating them. The CDR3 is 16 amino acids. CDR1 and CDR2 from the germline V gene are SGDLS and YYNGEE. The CDR3 protein is CASSVDEGSSYNEQFF. CDR3 coding DNA: TGTGCCAGCAGCGTAGATGAGGGAAGCTCCTACAATGAGCAGTTCTTC.

The chain carries TRBV4-1 and TRBJ2-7; unclear D gene. CDR1 and CDR2 from the germline V gene are MGHRA and YSYEKL. The ends were cut back, 2 bases at V and 2 bases at J, with 10 bases in the middle. CDR3 length: 14 amino acids. The CDR3 spells CASSQPDVAYEQYF. The CDR3 bases are TGCGCCAGCAGCCAACCGGACGTAGCCTACGAGCAGTACTTC.

The rearrangement links TRBV9 to TRBJ2-3; a weak D match, TRBD1 (7 bases). The CDR3 totals 15 residues. Per germline, CDR1 SGDLS and CDR2 YYNGEE. The V gene lost 1 base and the J gene lost 3 bases, with 12 bases spanning the gap. The CDR3 reads CASSVQGGSTDTQYF. CDR3 nucleotides: TGTGCCAGCAGCGTACAGGGGGGCTCTACAGATACGCAGTATTTT.

The genes are TRBV29-1 and TRBJ2-1, with unresolved D. Germline lookup yields CDR1 SQVTM and CDR2 ANQGSEA. Trimming removed 3 bases at V and 7 bases at J, with 16 bases between. The CDR3 loop spans 14 amino acids. This CDR3 is CSVDGNWDKNEQFF. CDR3 nucleotides: TGCAGCGTTGACGGTAACTGGGATAAGAATGAGCAGTTCTTC.

The CDR3 region is CSARDSVWYTF. In DNA form, the CDR3 reads TGCAGTGCTAGAGATTCCGTTTGGTACACCTTC. This chain joins TRBV20-1 and TRBJ1-2; no reliable D call. Trimming took off 0 bases at V and 11 bases at J, with 10 bases between the two ends. Germline assignment: CDR1 DFQATT and CDR2 SNEGSKA (reference sequence). The CDR3 consists of 11 residues.

The chain has TRBV10-1 and TRBJ2-3; no reliable D call. Germline values: CDR1 WNHNN, CDR2 SYGVQD (reference sequence). V was trimmed by 3 bases and J by 0 bases, leaving 10 bases between them. This CDR3 is built from 15 residues. The CDR3 here is CASSDSSASTDTQYF. The CDR3, as DNA: TGCGCCAGCAGTGATAGTTCAGCTAGCACAGATACGCAGTATTTT.

This chain links TRBV11-2 with TRBJ2-7, with TRBD1 matching over 7 bases. Unmatched junction bases numbered 10, after V lost 8 bases and J lost 3 bases. CDR1 is SGHAT, CDR2 FQNNGV, per germline. The CDR3 spans 14 residues. In nucleotides, the CDR3 is TGTGCCAGCCTTAACCTGGGGACAGACTACGAGCAGTACTTC. It specifies CASLNLGTDYEQYF.

The chain recombines TRBV7-3 with TRBJ2-1; tentatively, D is TRBD2 (6 bases). CDR1 SGHTA and CDR2 FQGTGA come from the germline V gene. The CDR3 contains 13 residues. Trimming cost V 5 bases and J 8 bases, with 13 bases left between them. For the CDR3, the DNA is TGTGCCAGCAGCCTGGACTACGGTCATGAGCAGTTCTTC. It translates to CASSLDYGHEQFF.

This chain connects TRBV4-1 to TRBJ1-1; D possibly corresponds to TRBD1 (6 bases). Trimming pared 3 bases from V and 0 bases from J, leaving 23 bases between. Germline CDR1 is MGHRA and CDR2 is YSYEKL. This CDR3 has 19 residues. CDR3 sequence reads: CASSHPGHTGVSMNTEAFF. The DNA of the CDR3 is TGCGCCAGCAGCCACCCGGGACACACCGGCGTTTCTATGAACACTGAAGCTTTCTTT.

This chain uses TRBV7-8 with TRBJ1-2; no clear D. CDR3 length: 13 amino acids. Per germline, CDR1 SGHVS and CDR2 FQNEAQ. The V and J ends lost 5 bases and 4 bases respectively, with 11 bases between them. CDR3 DNA: TGTGCCAGCAGCGTTCTCGAGGGCTATGGCTACACCTTC. Translated, it gives CASSVLEGYGYTF. The whole variable domain, filled in from reference TRBV7-8 and TRBJ1-2, reads GAGVSQSPRYKVAKRGQDVALRCDPISGHVSLFWYQQALGQGPEFLTYFQNEAQLDKSGLPSDRFFAERPEGSVSTLKIQRTQQEDSAVYLCASSVLEGYGYTFGSGTRLTVV.

The sample holds one count of this clone. The CDR3 DNA follows: TGTGCCAGCTCAACCTCGAGGGGCAGGGTTAATGAAAAACTGTTTTTT. This gives the protein CASSTSRGRVNEKLFF. J is TRBJ1-4 and V is TRBV7-8; possible D gene TRBD1, 5 bases. Germline loops: CDR1 SGHVS, CDR2 FQNEAQ. Trimming took 8 bases from V and 4 from J, leaving 20 bases between them. CDR3 size: 16 residues.

V is TRBV7-9 and J is TRBJ2-1; 11 bases are a match to TRBD2. Germline loops: CDR1 SEHNR, CDR2 FQNEAQ (reference sequence). This CDR3 contains 18 residues. J gave up 0 bases and V 2 bases, and 6 bases lay outside the gene matches. The CDR3 sequence: CASSLPSGRTLSYNEQFF. The DNA of the CDR3 is TGTGCCAGCAGCTTACCTAGCGGGAGGACCCTCTCCTACAATGAGCAGTTCTTC. The variable domain in full, completed from reference TRBV7-9 and TRBJ2-1, reads DTGVSQNPRHKITKRGQNVTFRCDPISEHNRLYWYRQTLGQGPEFLTYFQNEAQLEKSRLLSDRFSAERPKGSFSTLEIQRTEQGDSAMYLCASSLPSGRTLSYNEQFFGPGTRLTVL.